Listed below are T cell receptor beta chains from one sample, sequenced in a study of early stage breast cancer tumors. Assay: immunoSEQ multiplex PCR; the TCRdb copy retains only in-frame clones and omits some. The sample lists 25,000 to 35,000 clones, 60% to 80% occurring once. Specimen: blood. The receptors come from a person aged 35-50 years with breast cancer. Both conserved end residues are part of each CDR3. The D gene is left open where the match is weak. Not all rows give a size; the values are once, few, many and, for expanded clones, a class.

clone_size j_call v_call d_call cdr3_nt cdr3_aa
NA TRBJ2-5 TRBV28 TRBD2 TGTGCCAGCAGTTTCGATGCGGGAGGGAGGGAGACCCAGTACTTC CASSFDAGGRETQYF
few TRBJ1-2 TRBV29-1 NA TGCAGCGTTGAAGATATCCGGGGTCGTGACTACACCTTC CSVEDIRGRDYTF
NA TRBJ2-7 TRBV7-9 TRBD1 TGTGCCAGCAGCTTAGCGCTGACAGGGGGCGTCGACGAGCAGTACTTC CASSLALTGGVDEQYF
NA TRBJ2-3 TRBV27 TRBD2 TGTGCCAGCAAAACTAGCGGAAACACAGATACGCAGTATTTT CASKTSGNTDTQYF
NA TRBJ2-1 TRBV7-2 NA TGTGCCAGCAGCCCCCCCACGCGGTGGGAGCAGTTCTTC CASSPPTRWEQFF
once TRBJ2-1 TRBV2 TRBD2 TGTGCCAGCAGGGGGGGACTAGAAACCAATGAGCAGTTCTTC CASRGGLETNEQFF
once TRBJ2-7 TRBV27 TRBD2 TGTGCCAGCGTCGGACTAGCGGAGCCCTACGAGCAGTACTTC CASVGLAEPYEQYF
NA TRBJ2-7 TRBV4-3 TRBD1 TGCGCCAGCAGCTTCTCCGGGACAGGGGAGAGGTACGAGCAGTACTTC CASSFSGTGERYEQYF
NA TRBJ1-1 TRBV28 NA TGTGCCAGCAGTGAAATCCGGGACGGAAACACTGAAGCTTTCTTT CASSEIRDGNTEAFF
few TRBJ2-7 TRBV28 NA TGTGCCAGCAGTGAACAGGGGGGGGTTGGCTACGAGCAGTACTTC CASSEQGGVGYEQYF
NA TRBJ2-7 TRBV4-2 TRBD2 TGTGCCAGCAGCCAAGTTGGTTTTAGCGGGATGGGCGAGCAGTACTTC CASSQVGFSGMGEQYF
NA TRBJ2-3 TRBV18 NA TGTGCCAGCTCACCAATCGGGGGTGCGGCAGATACGCAGTATTTT CASSPIGGAADTQYF
NA TRBJ1-4 TRBV28 NA TGTGCCAGCAGTACACCGGACTGGGAAGGGGAAAAACTGTTTTTT CASSTPDWEGEKLFF
NA TRBJ2-3 TRBV6-5 NA TGTGCCAGCAGTACCGGAGGGACCACAGATACGCAGTATTTT CASSTGGTTDTQYF
NA TRBJ2-1 TRBV5-1 TRBD1 TGCGCCAGCAGCCCCGGGACAGGGGGCCTGAAAGGAATAGTCAATGAGCAGTTCTTC CASSPGTGGLKGIVNEQFF
NA TRBJ2-2 TRBV7-9 TRBD2 TGTGCCAGCAGCTATCGGACTAGCGGGAGTTCCGGGGAGCTGTTTTTT CASSYRTSGSSGELFF
NA TRBJ1-3 TRBV9 NA TGTGCCAGCAGGGGGGTTGGAAACACCATATATTTT CASRGVGNTIYF
NA TRBJ2-1 TRBV29-1 NA TGCAGCGTTGAAAACGAACGGCGAACCTACAATGAGCAGTTCTTC CSVENERRTYNEQFF
medium-sized TRBJ2-3 TRBV28 TRBD2 TGTGCCAGCAGTTCTCCCCTAGGACTAGCGGACACAGATACGCAGTATTTT CASSSPLGLADTDTQYF
NA TRBJ1-5 TRBV18 NA TGTGCCAGCTCTCCGGACGGGTGGCAGCCCCAGCATTTT CASSPDGWQPQHF
NA TRBJ2-5 TRBV5-1 TRBD2 TGCGCCAGCAGCTTGGCCGGCGTAATTTCGTGGGGAGGGTTTGAAGAGACCCAGTACTTC CASSLAGVISWGGFEETQYF
once TRBJ2-5 TRBV30 NA TGTGCCTGGGGTATTAAGCAAGAGACCCAGTACTTC CAWGIKQETQYF
NA TRBJ1-1 TRBV7-8 TRBD1 TGTGCCAGCAGCCGCCGGGACAGGGGGAGTAACACTGAAGCTTTCTTT CASSRRDRGSNTEAFF
few TRBJ2-7 TRBV9 NA TGTGCCAGCAGCGTAGGCGGGGAGGCCCCCAACTCCTACGAGCAGTACTTC CASSVGGEAPNSYEQYF
NA TRBJ2-1 TRBV7-8 NA TGTGCCAGCAGCTTGGACCGGGAGAATGAGCAGTTCTTC CASSLDRENEQFF
NA TRBJ1-5 TRBV25-1 NA TGTGCCAGCCAGGGGACCAGCAATCAGCCCCAGCATTTT CASQGTSNQPQHF
NA TRBJ1-5 TRBV6-1 NA TGTGCCAGCAGTGAAGCGACGGGGAGCCCTAATCAGCCCCAGCATTTT CASSEATGSPNQPQHF
NA TRBJ2-7 TRBV28 TRBD2 TGTGCCAGCAGTTTATTTCTAGCGGCTACCTACGAGCAGTACTTC CASSLFLAATYEQYF
NA TRBJ2-7 TRBV2 TRBD2 TGTGCCAGCTCCGGTACTAGCGGGAATTACGAGCAGTACTTC CASSGTSGNYEQYF
NA TRBJ2-1 TRBV20-1 NA TGCAGTGCTACTGGGACGGCCTTCCAGTTCTTC CSATGTAFQFF
NA TRBJ2-3 TRBV7-9 NA TGTGCCAGCGGACAGTCTAGCACAGATACGCAGTATTTT CASGQSSTDTQYF
NA TRBJ2-1 TRBV11-1 NA TGTGCCAGCAGTTTTCACAATGAGCAGTTCTTC CASSFHNEQFF
NA TRBJ2-7 TRBV4-1 NA TGCGCCAGCAGTTATAATTCTCGGATCCTTGGGAACGAGCAGTACTTC CASSYNSRILGNEQYF
NA TRBJ2-5 TRBV7-3 NA TGTGCCAGCAGCTTATCGGGGGACCAAGAGACCCAGTACTTC CASSLSGDQETQYF
NA TRBJ1-3 TRBV7-9 NA TGTGCCAGCAGCTTCATTTTAGCAGGGACCGGAAACACCATATATTTT CASSFILAGTGNTIYF
once TRBJ2-7 TRBV4-2 TRBD2 TGTGCCAGCAGCCAAGCCCTAGCGGGAGAAACTGCTACCTACGAGCAGTACTTC CASSQALAGETATYEQYF
medium-sized TRBJ1-2 TRBV2 NA TGTGCCAGCAGTGAATTGGGGGAGCCCCACACCTTC CASSELGEPHTF
NA TRBJ2-1 TRBV6-6 TRBD1 TGTGCCACCCCACCCAGGACAGGGAGGTCCTACAATGAGCAGTTCTTC CATPPRTGRSYNEQFF
NA TRBJ1-2 TRBV5-1 TRBD1 TGCGCCAGCAGCTCTGGCCCTCGGGACAGCTCCTATGGCTACACCTTC CASSSGPRDSSYGYTF
NA TRBJ2-5 TRBV4-1 TRBD2 TGCGCCAGCAGCCAAGAAGCGGGAGGGTTAGGGACCCAGTACTTC CASSQEAGGLGTQYF
NA TRBJ2-1 TRBV5-6 NA TGTGCCAGCAGCTTGGGGACCGACAATCCTGAGCAGTTCTTC CASSLGTDNPEQFF
once TRBJ2-5 TRBV7-9 TRBD2 TGTGCCAGCAGCCTGGGAAGCGGGGGAGAGACCCAGTACTTC CASSLGSGGETQYF
NA TRBJ1-2 TRBV18 TRBD1 TGTGCCAGCTCACCACTTCTAGACAGGGGGAATGGCTACACCTTC CASSPLLDRGNGYTF
NA TRBJ2-3 TRBV5-1 NA TGCGCCAGCAGCCCCGGCGGGGCAGCTACAGATACGCAGTATTTT CASSPGGAATDTQYF
NA TRBJ2-5 TRBV28 NA TGTGCCAGCAGTCCGGGGATCCGACTAGAGACCCAGTACTTC CASSPGIRLETQYF
few TRBJ1-1 TRBV14 NA TGTGCCAGCAGCCAACTGTGGGGGAACACTGAAGCTTTCTTT CASSQLWGNTEAFF
NA TRBJ2-3 TRBV7-9 TRBD2 TGTGCCAGCAGCTCCCGTATCGCTAGCGGGAGCAGCACAGATACGCAGTATTTT CASSSRIASGSSTDTQYF
once TRBJ2-1 TRBV7-8 NA TGTGCCAATGGAGCGGACGACAATGAGCAGTTCTTC CANGADDNEQFF
once TRBJ1-5 TRBV4-1 TRBD1 TGCGCCAGCAGCCAAGGACAGGGATTTAAGCCCCAGCATTTT CASSQGQGFKPQHF
NA TRBJ2-7 TRBV19 NA TGTGCCAGTAGTACCAGGGACAAGAGCTCCTACGAGCAGTACTTC CASSTRDKSSYEQYF
NA TRBJ1-1 TRBV29-1 TRBD1 TGCAGCGTTGATAGGGGGCCTAACACTGAAGCTTTCTTT CSVDRGPNTEAFF
NA TRBJ2-5 TRBV6-6 NA TGTGCCAGCAGTTACTGGGGTAAAGAGACCCAGTACTTC CASSYWGKETQYF
NA TRBJ2-2 TRBV30 NA TGTGCCTGGAGTAGGAGTGGGGCCGGGGAGCTGTTTTTT CAWSRSGAGELFF